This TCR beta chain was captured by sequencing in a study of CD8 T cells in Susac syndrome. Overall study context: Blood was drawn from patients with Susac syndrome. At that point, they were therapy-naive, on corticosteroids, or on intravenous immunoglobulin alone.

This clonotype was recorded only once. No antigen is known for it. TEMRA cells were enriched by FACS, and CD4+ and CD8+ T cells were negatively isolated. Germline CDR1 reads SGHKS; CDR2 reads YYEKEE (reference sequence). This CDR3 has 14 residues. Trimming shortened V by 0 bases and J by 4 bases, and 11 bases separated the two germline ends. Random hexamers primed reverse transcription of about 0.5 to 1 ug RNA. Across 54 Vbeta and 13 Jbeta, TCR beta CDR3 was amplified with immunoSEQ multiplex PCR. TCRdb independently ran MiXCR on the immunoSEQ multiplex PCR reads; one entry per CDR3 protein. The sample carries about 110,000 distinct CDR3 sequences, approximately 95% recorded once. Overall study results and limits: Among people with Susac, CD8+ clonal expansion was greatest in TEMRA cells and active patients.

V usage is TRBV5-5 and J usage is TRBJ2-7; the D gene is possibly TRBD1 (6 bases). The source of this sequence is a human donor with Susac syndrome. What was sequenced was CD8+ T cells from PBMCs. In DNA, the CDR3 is TGTGCCAGCAGCTTGGACAGGGCCCCTTACGAGCAGTACTTC. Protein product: CASSLDRAPYEQYF. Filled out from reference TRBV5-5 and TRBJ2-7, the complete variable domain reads DAGVTQSPTHLIKTRGQQVTLRCSPISGHKSVSWYQQVLGQGPQFIFQYYEKEERGRGNFPDRFSARQFPNYSSELNVNALLLGDSALYLCASSLDRAPYEQYFGPGTRLTVT.